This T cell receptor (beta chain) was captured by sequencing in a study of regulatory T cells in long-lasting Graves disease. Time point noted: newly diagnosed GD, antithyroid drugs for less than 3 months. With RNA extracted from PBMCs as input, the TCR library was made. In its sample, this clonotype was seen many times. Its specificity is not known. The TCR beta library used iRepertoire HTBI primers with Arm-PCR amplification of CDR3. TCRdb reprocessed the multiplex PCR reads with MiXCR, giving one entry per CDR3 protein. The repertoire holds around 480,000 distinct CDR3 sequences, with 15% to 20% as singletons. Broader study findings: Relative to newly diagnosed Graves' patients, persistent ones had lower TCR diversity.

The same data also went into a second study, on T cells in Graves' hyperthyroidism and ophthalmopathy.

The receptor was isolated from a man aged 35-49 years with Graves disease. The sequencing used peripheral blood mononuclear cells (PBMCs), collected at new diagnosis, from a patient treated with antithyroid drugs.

The CDR3 reads CASRGEGAGDTEAFF. In nucleotides, the CDR3 is TGTGCCAGCAGGGGGGAGGGGGCCGGGGACACTGAAGCTTTCTTT. V gene TRBV6-1 combines with J gene TRBJ1-1, with TRBD1 matching 7 bases. Germline values: CDR1 MNHNS, CDR2 SASEGT. The CDR3 covers 15 residues. Unmatched junction bases numbered 10, after V lost 6 bases and J lost 3 bases.